The 24 T cell receptor beta chains below come from one sample, sequenced in a study of T cells in Graves' hyperthyroidism and ophthalmopathy. It was RNA transcripts that yielded the amplified TCR beta CDR3 regions. HTBI primers drove first-round RT-PCR of the TCR CDR3. TCRdb processed the multiplex PCR reads anew with MiXCR; each CDR3 protein has one entry. The table lists some 560,000 distinct CDR3 sequences, 14% of them singletons. Sequencing used blood. These receptors were taken from a woman aged 40 to 50 with Graves' hyperthyroidism.

This clonotype has a count of ten or more. The V and J genes are TRBV5-1 and TRBJ1-1, with 8 bases that match TRBD1. Germline V gene lookup returns CDR1 SGHRS and CDR2 YFSETQ. The ends lost 5 bases at V and 8 bases at J; junction bases unmatched: 8. This CDR3 has 13 residues. The CDR3 is CASSIQDRAEAFF. The CDR3 DNA reads as TGCGCCAGCAGTATTCAGGACAGGGCAGAAGCTTTCTTT. Drawing the rest from reference TRBV5-1 and TRBJ1-1, the complete variable domain is KAGVTQTPRYLIKTRGQQVTLSCSPISGHRSVSWYQQTPGQGLQFLFEYFSETQRNKGNFPGRFSGRQFSNSRSEMNVSTLELGDSALYLCASSIQDRAEAFFGQGTRLTVV.

This clonotype was seen a handful of times. This chain uses TRBV18 with TRBJ1-2; 8 positions agree with TRBD1. Unmatched junction bases numbered 10, after V lost 6 bases and J lost 4 bases. CDR1 is KGHSH and CDR2 is LQKENI in the germline V gene. CDR3 length equals 15 residues. The CDR3 sequence: CASSPGAGGVYGYTF. As DNA, the CDR3 is TGTGCCAGCTCCCCCGGGGCAGGGGGCGTCTATGGCTACACCTTC.

This clonotype was counted ten times or more. At one of its ends the junction is not consistent with the germline gene, which may arise from a read error. The rearrangement links TRBV6-1 to TRBJ1-3, with D unclear. From germline, CDR1 is MNHNS and CDR2 SASEGT. The CDR3 totals 17 residues. In nucleotides, the CDR3 is TGTGCCAGCAGGCCGGGAGGCGACACTTTTTCTGGAAACGCCATATATTTT. This encodes CASRPGGDTFSGNAIYF.

Details on this clonotype: With a much larger clone just one base away, this may be a read error. The genes are TRBV5-1 and TRBJ2-7; 9 positions agree with TRBD2. The CDR3 contains 15 residues. Per the germline V gene, CDR1 is SGHRS and CDR2 is YFSETQ. Germline trimming cut 0 bases from V and 8 bases from J; bases unmatched to any gene: 9. The CDR3 sequence: CASSLEAGGIPKQYF. DNA of the CDR3: TGCGCCAGCAGCTTGGAAGCGGGAGGCATTCCCAAGCAGTACTTC.

There are many counts of this clonotype. This chain uses TRBV6-1 with TRBJ2-1, with 7 bases lining up with TRBD2. CDR1 is MNHNS, CDR2 SASEGT, per germline. The junction had 8 bases not matched to a gene; V was cut back by 5 bases and J by 4 bases. The CDR3 sequence is 15 residues long. The CDR3 DNA reads TGTGCCAGCAGTCAACGGGCGGGGGAATACAATGAGCAGTTCTTC. Protein product: CASSQRAGEYNEQFF.

This clonotype was seen repeatedly, ten times or more. This chain uses TRBV20-1 with TRBJ2-7, with 7 bases that match TRBD1. The trim removed 0 bases at V and 3 bases at J, leaving 8 bases unmatched. From germline, CDR1 is DFQATT and CDR2 SNEGSKA (reference sequence). The CDR3 runs to 15 residues. The CDR3 here is CSARDRQGVLYEQYF. The CDR3 DNA reads as TGCAGTGCTAGAGATAGGCAGGGGGTTCTCTACGAGCAGTACTTC.

The genes are TRBV12-3 or TRBV12-4 and TRBJ1-3; D gene uncertain. Trimming pared 6 bases from V and 0 bases from J, leaving 12 bases between. The CDR3 runs 15 residues. CDR3 region: CASRETPTSGNTIYF. CDR3 nucleotides: TGTGCCAGCAGGGAGACACCAACCTCTGGAAACACCATATATTTT.

This clonotype was observed a few times. The rearrangement uses TRBV5-5 and TRBJ2-7; 9 bases are shared with TRBD1. The CDR3 spans 15 residues. J lost 5 bases, V lost 4 bases, and 10 bases had no gene match. In germline, CDR1 is SGHKS, CDR2 YYEKEE (reference sequence). The CDR3 region is CASSPADRGGHEQYF. The CDR3 DNA sequence: TGTGCCAGCAGCCCTGCTGACAGGGGGGGCCACGAGCAGTACTTC.

This clonotype has ten or more counts. The chain uses TRBV27 and TRBJ2-5, with D perhaps TRBD2 (6 bases). V was clipped by 6 bases and J by 3 bases, with 14 bases between them. The CDR3 runs 14 residues. The germline V gene encodes CDR1 MNHEY and CDR2 SMNVEV (reference sequence). The chain's CDR3 is CASSQTRREETQYF. Here the CDR3 DNA reads TGTGCCAGCAGCCAGACAAGGAGGGAAGAGACCCAGTACTTC.

J is TRBJ2-2 and V is TRBV29-1; D remains unclear. V lost 3 bases and J 5 bases, leaving 10 bases between the germline ends. This CDR3 region has 13 residues. Per the germline V gene, CDR1 is SQVTM and CDR2 is ANQGSEA. CDR3 nucleotides: TGCAGCGTTGAGGGGTCCACGACCGGGGAGCTGTTTTTT. Translation: CSVEGSTTGELFF.

This clonotype appeared many times. The rearrangement joins TRBV18 to TRBJ2-7; tentative D call: TRBD1 (6 bases). This CDR3 contains 14 residues. Trimming removed 3 bases from V and 1 base from J, with 10 bases in between. Germline values: CDR1 KGHSH, CDR2 LQKENI. CDR3 sequence reads: CASSPGQPSYEQYF. The CDR3 DNA sequence: TGTGCCAGCTCACCGGGACAACCTTCCTACGAGCAGTACTTC.

In this sample, this clonotype turned up many times. An end of the junction differs from the germline gene, which may be a read error. The V and J genes are TRBV5-1 and TRBJ2-7, with D perhaps matching TRBD2 (6 bases). The V gene's germline CDR1 is SGHRS and CDR2 YFSETQ. CDR3 length: 14 amino acids. CDR3 in DNA: TGTGCCAGCAGCTTAGAGGCCGGGAGCTACGAGCAGTACTTC. Translating it yields CASSLEAGSYEQYF. The variable domain in full, completed from reference TRBV5-1 and TRBJ2-7, reads KAGVTQTPRYLIKTRGQQVTLSCSPISGHRSVSWYQQTPGQGLQFLFEYFSETQRNKGNFPGRFSGRQFSNSRSEMNVSTLELGDSALYLCASSLEAGSYEQYFGPGTRLTVT.

The CDR3, as DNA: TGTGCCAGCAGTTACAGCGTTCAGGGATCCTACGAGCAGTACTTC. This encodes CASSYSVQGSYEQYF. The chain has TRBV6-1 and TRBJ2-7, with D possibly matching TRBD1 (5 bases). Germline V gene lookup returns CDR1 MNHNS and CDR2 SASEGT. Between the trimmed V and J ends, which lost 5 bases and 1 base, there was a span of 15 bases. The CDR3 totals 15 residues.

This clonotype was found many times. This sequence joins TRBV10-3 and TRBJ1-1; maybe TRBD1 (5 bases). The CDR3 has 15 amino acids. The germline V gene has CDR1 ENHRY and CDR2 SYGVKD. V lost 1 base and J lost 8, with 17 bases in between. CDR3 nucleotides: TGTGCCATCAGTGAGTTAGGGACCACAAAGGACGAAGCTTTCTTT. This encodes CAISELGTTKDEAFF.

This clonotype was detected only a few times. The CDR3 loop reads CASSPPGTASTDTQYF. Here the CDR3 DNA reads TGTGCCAGCTCACCACCGGGGACAGCTAGCACAGATACGCAGTATTTT. This sequence joins TRBV18 and TRBJ2-3; 7 bases agree with TRBD1. The CDR3 sequence is 16 residues long. Germline-derived CDR1 and CDR2 are KGHSH and LQKENI. The V and J ends lost 0 bases and 0 bases, in that order; junction bases with no gene match: 3. The full variable domain, rest sourced from reference TRBV18 and TRBJ2-3, is NAGVMQNPRHLVRRRGQEARLRCSPMKGHSHVYWYRQLPEEGLKFMVYLQKENIIDESGMPKERFSAEFPKEGPSILRIQQVVRGDSAAYFCASSPPGTASTDTQYFGPGTRLTVL.

Ten or more counts support this clonotype. This sequence joins TRBV5-1 and TRBJ1-1; D not resolved. V was clipped by 2 bases and J by 4 bases, with 12 bases between them. In germline, CDR1 is SGHRS, CDR2 YFSETQ. The CDR3 covers 14 residues. CDR3 DNA: TGCGCCAGCAGCTTCGGGCCCCAGAGCACTGAAGCTTTCTTT. The encoded protein is CASSFGPQSTEAFF.

This clonotype has more than one count but fewer than ten. The chain employs TRBV3-1 and TRBJ2-6; D is possibly TRBD2 (7 bases). V was shortened by 2 bases and J by 4 bases, with 12 bases between the two germline ends. CDR3 length: 16 residues. From germline, CDR1 is LGHDT and CDR2 YNNKEL (reference sequence). CDR3 region: CASSQRRGAGANVLTF. The CDR3 coding sequence is TGTGCCAGCAGCCAAAGACGGGGGGCAGGGGCCAACGTCCTGACTTTC.

This clonotype was detected ten times or more. The chain combines TRBV28 with TRBJ1-6; tentatively, D is TRBD1 (6 bases). CDR1 and CDR2 from the germline V gene are MDHEN and SYDVKM. Deletions cut 3 bases from V and 9 bases from J, with 15 bases between. This CDR3 is 15 amino acids long. CDR3 DNA sequence: TGTGCCAGCAGTTTTAAGGACAGAGATAGTTCACCCCTCCACTTT. Translated: CASSFKDRDSSPLHF.

This clonotype turned up a few times. The chain is built from TRBV2 and TRBJ1-4, with TRBD1 matching over 8 bases. Looked up from germline, CDR1 is SNHLY and CDR2 is FYNNEI. V was pared by 4 bases and J by 8 bases, with 3 bases of the junction left unmatched. The CDR3 is made up of 13 amino acids. In DNA, the CDR3 is TGTGCCAGCAGTGGGACAGGGCTGGAAAAACTGTTTTTT. Translated: CASSGTGLEKLFF.

As DNA, the CDR3 is TGTGCCAGCCATCTAGGGGGGGGCGGAGAGACCCAGTACTTC. Protein: CASHLGGGGETQYF. The chain couples TRBV6-2 or TRBV6-3 to TRBJ2-5; possible D gene TRBD2, 7 bases. The length of the CDR3 is 14 residues. Germline V gene data show CDR1 as MNHEY and CDR2 as SVGEGT. Trimming took off 8 bases at V and 4 bases at J, with 17 bases between the two ends.

This clonotype was recorded a few times. The chain employs TRBV6-2 or TRBV6-3 and TRBJ2-1; D is uncertain. CDR3 length: 14 amino acids. Germline assignment: CDR1 MNHEY and CDR2 SVGEGT. Trimming took 2 bases from V and 5 from J, leaving 10 bases between them. CDR3 loop: CASSYMRRDNEQFF. CDR3 coding DNA: TGTGCCAGCAGTTACATGAGACGAGACAATGAGCAGTTCTTC.

This clonotype was counted between two and nine times. This chain links TRBV7-9 with TRBJ2-1; 10 positions agree with TRBD2. CDR1 is SEHNR and CDR2 is FQNEAQ in the germline V gene (reference sequence). This CDR3 contains 16 residues. V trimming: 5 bases; J trimming: 10 bases; junction bases outside the gene matches: 14. This CDR3 reads CASSPLGLAGDGEQFF. The CDR3 region has the DNA TGTGCCAGCAGCCCATTAGGTCTAGCGGGAGATGGGGAGCAGTTCTTC.

The table lists this clonotype with a few counts. This chain uses TRBV29-1 with TRBJ2-5; perhaps TRBD2 as D (6 bases). Per the germline V gene, CDR1 is SQVTM and CDR2 is ANQGSEA. The CDR3 consists of 14 residues. Trimming took 7 bases from V and 2 from J, leaving 17 bases between them. CDR3: CSARRSGPQETQYF. The CDR3 bases are TGCAGCGCTCGTAGGAGCGGGCCACAAGAGACCCAGTACTTC.

This clonotype showed up just a few times. J is TRBJ2-5 and V is TRBV27, with 11 bases aligning to TRBD2. V shed 2 bases and J 7 bases; nucleotides not matched to a gene: 9. The CDR3 consists of 16 residues. Germline V gives CDR1 MNHEY, CDR2 SMNVEV (reference sequence). The CDR3: CASSLLAGGTPGTQYF. The CDR3 nucleotides read TGTGCCAGCAGTTTACTAGCGGGAGGTACTCCAGGGACCCAGTACTTC.